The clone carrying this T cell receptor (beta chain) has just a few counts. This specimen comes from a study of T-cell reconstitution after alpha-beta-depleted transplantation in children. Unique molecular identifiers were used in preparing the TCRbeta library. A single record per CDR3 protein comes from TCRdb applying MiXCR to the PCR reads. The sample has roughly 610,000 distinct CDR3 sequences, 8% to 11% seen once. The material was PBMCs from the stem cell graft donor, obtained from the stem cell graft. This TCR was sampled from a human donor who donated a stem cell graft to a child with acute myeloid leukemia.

CDR3 in amino acids: CASSLRGTPSPYGYTF. As DNA, the CDR3 is TGTGCCAGCAGCTTACGAGGGACCCCAAGTCCCTATGGCTACACCTTC. The rearrangement links TRBV7-9 to TRBJ1-2, with D possibly matching TRBD1 (5 bases). The CDR3 loop spans 16 amino acids. V was pared by 2 bases and J by 4 bases, with 17 bases between. From germline, CDR1 is SEHNR and CDR2 FQNEAQ (reference sequence).